The text below deals with one TCR beta chain. These data belong to a study of blood T cell repertoires in COVID-19. Looking at the study overall: Whether acute or convalescent, the COVID-19 samples came from the United States, Italy and Spain. The analysed material was cDNA or gDNA that came from T cells, B-cell-depleted T cells, or PBMCs.

It was during active infection that Seattle patients were enrolled and then longitudinally followed. Methods used by the authors: Amplification from reference gene primers served as the basis for estimated nucleated cell counts. Assay: immunoSEQ multiplex PCR; the TCRdb copy retains only in-frame clones and omits some. The V and J calls and clone size come from that table; D and trimming were worked out from the DNA. This table holds 300,000 to 400,000 clones, approximately 89% found once. Sequenced: peripheral blood. The clonotype originates from a woman aged 25 to 45 with COVID-19, enrolled during active disease.

The CDR3, as DNA: TGTGCCAGCACCAATCGTTTCCGGGGGGCGGGGCCTACAGATACGCAGTATTTT. Residues: CASTNRFRGAGPTDTQYF. V is TRBV7-9 and J is TRBJ2-3, with D possibly matching TRBD2 (7 bases). The CDR3 loop spans 18 amino acids. Per the germline V gene, CDR1 is SEHNR and CDR2 is FQNEAQ (reference sequence). The V and J ends lost 7 bases and 3 bases respectively, with 26 bases between them.